This T cell receptor (beta chain) emerged from a study of cytomegalovirus exposure and HLA in healthy donors. V lost 5 bases to trimming and J lost 10 bases, with 18 bases between them. This CDR3 region has 15 residues. Germline assignment: CDR1 MNHEY and CDR2 SVGAGI. General study results and limits: Researchers reported in a later analysis that a missense DCLRE1C variant was tied to TCR beta V- and J-gene trimming. Cytomegalovirus association was assigned to over 150 TCR beta chains. Apparent HLA restriction characterized most CMV-associated TCR beta chains in a later analysis.

A note on this clone: The antigen is undetermined.

This PCR relied on a set of 60 Vbeta primers and 13 Jbeta primers. The assay was immunoSEQ multiplex PCR, and TCRdb's table has in-frame clones only and misses some. The sample lists about 170,000 clones, about four fifths occurring once. The receptor was isolated from a woman between 45 and 60 years old in good health and CMV-seropositive. The V and J genes are TRBV6-5 and TRBJ1-6; no clear D. Sample: PBMCs. This CDR3 reads CASSPKRTGFSPLHF. The CDR3 DNA reads TGTGCCAGCAGTCCAAAACGGACGGGATTCTCACCCCTCCACTTT.